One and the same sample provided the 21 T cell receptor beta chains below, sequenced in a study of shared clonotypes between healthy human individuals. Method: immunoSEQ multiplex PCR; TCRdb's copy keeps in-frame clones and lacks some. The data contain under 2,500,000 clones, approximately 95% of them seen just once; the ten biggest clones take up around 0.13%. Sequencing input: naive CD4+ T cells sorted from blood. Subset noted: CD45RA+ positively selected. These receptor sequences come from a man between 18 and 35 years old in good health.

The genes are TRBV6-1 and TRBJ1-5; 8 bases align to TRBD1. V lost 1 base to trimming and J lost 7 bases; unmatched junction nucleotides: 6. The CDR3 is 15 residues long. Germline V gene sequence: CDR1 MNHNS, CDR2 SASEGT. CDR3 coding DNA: TGTGCCAGCAGTGAAGAGGGGACAGGCCGCCAGCCCCAGCATTTT. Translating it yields CASSEEGTGRQPQHF.

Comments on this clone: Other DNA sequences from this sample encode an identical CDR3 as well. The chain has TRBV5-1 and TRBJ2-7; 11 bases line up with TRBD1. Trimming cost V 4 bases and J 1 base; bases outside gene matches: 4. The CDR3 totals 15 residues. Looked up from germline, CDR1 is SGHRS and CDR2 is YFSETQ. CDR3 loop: CASSLGTGGSYEQYF. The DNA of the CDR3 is TGCGCCAGCAGCCTCGGGACAGGGGGTTCCTACGAGCAGTACTTC.

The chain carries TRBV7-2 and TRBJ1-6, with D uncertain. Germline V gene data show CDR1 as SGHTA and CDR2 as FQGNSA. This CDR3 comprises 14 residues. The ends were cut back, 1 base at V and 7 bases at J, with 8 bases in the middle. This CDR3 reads CASSLGRDNSPLHF. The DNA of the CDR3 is TGTGCCAGCAGCTTAGGACGCGACAATTCACCCCTCCACTTT.

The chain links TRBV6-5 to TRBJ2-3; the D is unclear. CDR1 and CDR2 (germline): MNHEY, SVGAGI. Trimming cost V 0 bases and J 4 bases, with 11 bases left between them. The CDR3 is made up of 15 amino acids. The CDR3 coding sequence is TGTGCCAGCAGTTACTCGTCAATGGCGGCAGATACGCAGTATTTT. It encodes CASSYSSMAADTQYF.

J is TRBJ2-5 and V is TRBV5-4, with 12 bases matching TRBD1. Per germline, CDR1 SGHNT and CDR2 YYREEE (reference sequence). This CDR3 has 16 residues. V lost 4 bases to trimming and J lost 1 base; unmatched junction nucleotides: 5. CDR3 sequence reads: CASSTPGQGAQETQYF. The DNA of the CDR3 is TGTGCCAGCAGCACGCCGGGACAGGGGGCCCAAGAGACCCAGTACTTC.

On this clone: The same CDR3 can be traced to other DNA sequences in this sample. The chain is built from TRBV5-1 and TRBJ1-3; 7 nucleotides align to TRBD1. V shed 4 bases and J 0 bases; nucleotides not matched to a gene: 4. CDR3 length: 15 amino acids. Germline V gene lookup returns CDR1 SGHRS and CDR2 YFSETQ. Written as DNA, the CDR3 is TGCGCCAGCAGCCTGGGACAGAGCTCTGGAAACACCATATATTTT. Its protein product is CASSLGQSSGNTIYF.

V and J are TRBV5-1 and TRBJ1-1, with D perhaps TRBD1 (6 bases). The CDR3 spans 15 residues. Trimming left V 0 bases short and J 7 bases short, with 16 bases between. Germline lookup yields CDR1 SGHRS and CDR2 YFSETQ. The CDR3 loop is CASSLVGGASLEAFF. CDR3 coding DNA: TGCGCCAGCAGCTTGGTTGGGGGGGCGAGCCTTGAAGCTTTCTTT.

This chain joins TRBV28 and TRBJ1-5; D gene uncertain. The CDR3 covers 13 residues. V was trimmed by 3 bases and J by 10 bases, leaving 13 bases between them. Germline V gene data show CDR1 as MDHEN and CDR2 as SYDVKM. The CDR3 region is CASSFGRPEPQHF. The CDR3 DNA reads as TGTGCCAGCAGTTTCGGTAGGCCGGAACCCCAGCATTTT.

Here the CDR3 reads CASRSMTVNTEAFF. Here the CDR3 DNA reads TGTGCCAGCAGGTCGATGACCGTGAACACTGAAGCTTTCTTT. The rearrangement links TRBV6-1 to TRBJ1-1; D unresolved. The V gene lost 6 bases and the J gene lost 0 bases, with 11 bases spanning the gap. Germline loops: CDR1 MNHNS, CDR2 SASEGT. The length of the CDR3 is 14 residues.

The CDR3 spells CASSSGTWKTGELFF. The DNA for the CDR3 is TGTGCCAGCAGCTCCGGGACCTGGAAGACCGGGGAGCTGTTTTTT. The chain recombines TRBV28 with TRBJ2-2, with D possibly called TRBD1 or TRBD2 (5 bases each). Germline CDR1 is MDHEN and CDR2 is SYDVKM. Trimming removed 6 bases at V and 5 bases at J, with 16 bases between. The length of the CDR3 is 15 residues. The variable domain in full, with the rest retrieved from reference TRBV28 and TRBJ2-2, is DVKVTQSSRYLVKRTGEKVFLECVQDMDHENMFWYRQDPGLGLRLIYFSYDVKMKEKGDIPEGYSVSREKKERFSLILESASTNQTSMYLCASSSGTWKTGELFFGEGSRLTVL.

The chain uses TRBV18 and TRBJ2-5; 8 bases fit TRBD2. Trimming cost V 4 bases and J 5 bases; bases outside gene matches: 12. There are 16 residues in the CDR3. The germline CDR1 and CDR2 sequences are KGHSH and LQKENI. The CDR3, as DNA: TGTGCCAGCTCACGAACTAGCGGAGGTGCGATGGAGACCCAGTACTTC. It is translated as CASSRTSGGAMETQYF.

The CDR3 here is CASSFAQGLNTEAFF. In DNA, the CDR3 is TGCGCCAGCAGCTTTGCACAGGGTCTTAACACTGAAGCTTTCTTT. The rearrangement uses TRBV5-1 and TRBJ1-1; weak D call: TRBD1 (6 bases). The CDR3 length is 15 residues. Trimming removed 2 bases from V and 2 bases from J, with 13 bases in between. Germline V gene sequence: CDR1 SGHRS, CDR2 YFSETQ.

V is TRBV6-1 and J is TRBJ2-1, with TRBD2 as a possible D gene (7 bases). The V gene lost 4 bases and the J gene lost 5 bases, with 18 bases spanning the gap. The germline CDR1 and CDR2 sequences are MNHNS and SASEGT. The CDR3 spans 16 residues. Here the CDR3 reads CASSGEGGPWDNEQFF. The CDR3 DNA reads TGTGCCAGCAGTGGAGAGGGGGGGCCGTGGGACAATGAGCAGTTCTTC.

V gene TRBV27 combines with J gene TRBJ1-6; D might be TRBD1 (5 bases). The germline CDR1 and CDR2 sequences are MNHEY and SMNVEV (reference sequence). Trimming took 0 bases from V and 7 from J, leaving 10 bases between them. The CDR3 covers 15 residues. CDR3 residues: CASSLSGQYNSPLHF. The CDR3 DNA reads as TGTGCCAGCAGTTTATCGGGGCAGTACAATTCACCCCTCCACTTT.

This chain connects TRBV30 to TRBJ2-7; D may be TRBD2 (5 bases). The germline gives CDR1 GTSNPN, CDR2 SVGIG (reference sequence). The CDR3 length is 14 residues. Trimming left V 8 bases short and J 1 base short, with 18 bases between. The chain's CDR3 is CAGRPGSGSYEQYF. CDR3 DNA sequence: TGTGCCGGTAGACCGGGGTCAGGATCCTACGAGCAGTACTTC.

The CDR3 spells CASSPPRGGQNYEQYF. The CDR3 region has the DNA TGTGCCAGCTCACCACCGAGGGGCGGACAGAACTACGAGCAGTACTTC. This chain joins TRBV18 and TRBJ2-7; possibly TRBD1 for D (6 bases). Trimming took 0 bases from V and 3 from J, leaving 15 bases between them. The CDR3 loop spans 16 amino acids. In germline, CDR1 is KGHSH, CDR2 LQKENI. The variable domain in full, with the rest retrieved from reference TRBV18 and TRBJ2-7, is NAGVMQNPRHLVRRRGQEARLRCSPMKGHSHVYWYRQLPEEGLKFMVYLQKENIIDESGMPKERFSAEFPKEGPSILRIQQVVRGDSAAYFCASSPPRGGQNYEQYFGPGTRLTVT.

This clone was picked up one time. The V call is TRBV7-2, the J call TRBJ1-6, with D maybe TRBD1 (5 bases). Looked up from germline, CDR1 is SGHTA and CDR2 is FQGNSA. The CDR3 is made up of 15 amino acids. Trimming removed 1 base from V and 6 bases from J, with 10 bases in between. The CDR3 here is CASSLGRTTNSPLHF. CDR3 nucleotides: TGTGCCAGCAGCTTAGGTCGGACAACTAATTCACCCCTCCACTTT.

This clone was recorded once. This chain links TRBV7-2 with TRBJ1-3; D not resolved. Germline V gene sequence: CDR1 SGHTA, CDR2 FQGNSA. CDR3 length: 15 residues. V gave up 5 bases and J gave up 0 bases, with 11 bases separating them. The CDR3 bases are TGTGCCAGCAGCCCCAGGAAGTTCTCTGGAAACACCATATATTTT. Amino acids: CASSPRKFSGNTIYF.

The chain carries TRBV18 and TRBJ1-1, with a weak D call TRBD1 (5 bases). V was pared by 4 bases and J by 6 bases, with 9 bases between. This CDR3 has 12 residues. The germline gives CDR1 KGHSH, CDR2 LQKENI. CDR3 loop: CASSQGIPEAFF. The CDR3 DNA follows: TGTGCCAGCTCACAGGGGATTCCTGAAGCTTTCTTT.

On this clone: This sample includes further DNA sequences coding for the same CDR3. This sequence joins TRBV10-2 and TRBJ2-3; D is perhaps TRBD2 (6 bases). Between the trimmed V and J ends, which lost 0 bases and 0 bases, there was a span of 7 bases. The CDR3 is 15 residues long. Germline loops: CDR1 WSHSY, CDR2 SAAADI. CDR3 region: CASSESSGSTDTQYF. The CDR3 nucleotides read TGCGCCAGCAGTGAGTCTAGCGGAAGCACAGATACGCAGTATTTT.

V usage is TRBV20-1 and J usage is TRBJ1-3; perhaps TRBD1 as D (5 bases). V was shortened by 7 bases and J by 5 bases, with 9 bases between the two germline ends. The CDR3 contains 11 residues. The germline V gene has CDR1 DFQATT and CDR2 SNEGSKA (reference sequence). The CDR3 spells CSVAGRNTIYF. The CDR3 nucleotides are TGCAGTGTTGCAGGGAGAAACACCATATATTTT.